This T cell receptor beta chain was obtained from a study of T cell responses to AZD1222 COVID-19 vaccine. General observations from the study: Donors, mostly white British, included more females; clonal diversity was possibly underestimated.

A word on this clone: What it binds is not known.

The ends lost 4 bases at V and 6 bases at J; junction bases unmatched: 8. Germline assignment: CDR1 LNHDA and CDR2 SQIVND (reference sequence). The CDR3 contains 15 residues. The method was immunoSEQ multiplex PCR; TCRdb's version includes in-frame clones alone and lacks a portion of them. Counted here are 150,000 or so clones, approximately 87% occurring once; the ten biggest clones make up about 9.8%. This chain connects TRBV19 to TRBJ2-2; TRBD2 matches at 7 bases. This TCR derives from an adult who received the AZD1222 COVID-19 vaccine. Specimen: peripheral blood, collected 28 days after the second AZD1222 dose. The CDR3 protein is CASSKSGLAAGELFF. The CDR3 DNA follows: TGTGCCAGTAGTAAGAGTGGGCTAGCGGCCGGGGAGCTGTTTTTT.